This passage covers 24 T cell receptor beta chains from one sample sequenced in a study of siplizumab effects on memory and regulatory T cells. TCRdb keeps only in-frame clones here, not all; method: immunoSEQ multiplex PCR. The table shows tens of thousands of clones, with about 90% occurring only once. The sample was CD8+ T cells sorted from blood. Source of these receptors: a human donor in good health.

The V and J genes are TRBV5-6 and TRBJ2-2, with D uncertain. This CDR3 contains 12 residues. Germline-derived CDR1 and CDR2 are SGHDT and YYEEEE. The V end was cut by 2 bases, the J end by 6 bases, with 5 bases between. The CDR3 protein is CASSFPSGELFF. In nucleotides, the CDR3 is TGTGCCAGCAGCTTTCCTTCCGGGGAGCTGTTTTTT.

V is TRBV10-3 and J is TRBJ2-3, with D uncertain. The length of the CDR3 is 13 residues. The V end was cut by 6 bases, the J end by 2 bases, with 9 bases between. Germline CDR1 ENHRY, CDR2 SYGVKD. CDR3 protein: CAIRFSNTDTQYF. The CDR3 DNA reads as TGTGCCATCAGATTTTCCAACACAGATACGCAGTATTTT.

The J gene is TRBJ2-5, the V gene TRBV11-1; TRBD2 is a possible D gene (5 bases). Trimming took off 5 bases at V and 5 bases at J, with 21 bases between the two ends. The CDR3 runs to 16 residues. Germline V gene data show CDR1 as SGHAT and CDR2 as FQDESV (reference sequence). CDR3 in DNA: TGTGCCAGCAGCCCCCGAGTACCGGGGTTTTTTGAGACCCAGTACTTC. It encodes CASSPRVPGFFETQYF.

This clone is a singleton in its sample. The chain is built from TRBV7-2 and TRBJ2-7; no reliable D call. Germline-derived CDR1 and CDR2 are SGHTA and FQGNSA. V was shortened by 2 bases and J by 3 bases, with 2 bases between the two germline ends. This CDR3 is 11 amino acids long. In DNA, the CDR3 is TGTGCCAGCAGCTTAATCTACGAGCAGTACTTC. It codes for CASSLIYEQYF.

V usage is TRBV6-6 and J usage is TRBJ2-7; 8 positions match TRBD2. CDR1 and CDR2 (germline): MNHNY, SVGAGI (reference sequence). With 7 bases clipped from V and 4 bases from J, the junction kept 9 bases outside the gene matches. This CDR3 has 14 amino acids. The CDR3 DNA reads as TGTGCCAGCACGCCTAGCGGGCCCTCTTACGAGCAGTACTTC. Protein: CASTPSGPSYEQYF.

The chain uses TRBV27 and TRBJ1-1; 9 nucleotides align to TRBD1. J was trimmed by 8 bases and V by 5 bases; bases with no gene match: 15. CDR1 is MNHEY, CDR2 SMNVEV, per germline (reference sequence). The CDR3 consists of 16 residues. This chain's CDR3 is CASSAQMGQGKWEAFF. Written as DNA, the CDR3 is TGTGCCAGCAGTGCTCAGATGGGACAGGGAAAGTGGGAAGCTTTCTTT.

V and J are TRBV13 and TRBJ2-1; TRBD2 matches at 11 bases. Per the germline V gene, CDR1 is PRHDT and CDR2 is FYEKMQ (reference sequence). The CDR3 extends over 20 amino acids. V dropped 1 base and J dropped 4; count of bases not matched to a gene: 15. For the CDR3, the DNA is TGTGCCAGCAGCTTAGTCGTTAAAAAGACTAGCGGGACTAGATACAATGAGCAGTTCTTC. It encodes CASSLVVKKTSGTRYNEQFF. The variable domain in full, completed from reference TRBV13 and TRBJ2-1, reads AAGVIQSPRHLIKEKRETATLKCYPIPRHDTVYWYQQGPGQDPQFLISFYEKMQSDKGSIPDRFSAQQFSDYHSELNMSSLELGDSALYFCASSLVVKKTSGTRYNEQFFGPGTRLTVL.

The chain has TRBV6-1 and TRBJ2-4; TRBD2 might be the D (6 bases). Germline V lookup: CDR1 MNHNS, CDR2 SASEGT. The CDR3 length is 17 residues. Trimming removed 4 bases at V and 4 bases at J, with 20 bases between. The CDR3 sequence is CASSAWDSEAQKNIQYF. In DNA form, the CDR3 reads TGTGCCAGCAGTGCCTGGGACTCCGAAGCCCAAAAAAACATTCAGTACTTC.

The chain employs TRBV5-5 and TRBJ2-7, with D perhaps matching TRBD1 or TRBD2 (5 bases each). This CDR3 spans 13 amino acids. Trimming left V 4 bases short and J 6 bases short, with 14 bases between. Per the germline V gene, CDR1 is SGHKS and CDR2 is YYEKEE (reference sequence). Here the CDR3 reads CASSLGVLGEQYF. Here the CDR3 DNA reads TGTGCCAGCAGCCTGGGGGTTTTGGGCGAGCAGTACTTC.

The V call is TRBV4-1, the J call TRBJ1-5; unclear D gene. The CDR3 sequence is 15 residues long. Per germline, CDR1 MGHRA and CDR2 YSYEKL. The V and J ends lost 0 bases and 4 bases respectively, with 10 bases between them. The CDR3 sequence is CASSQDSWSNQPQHF. As DNA, the CDR3 is TGCGCCAGCAGCCAAGATAGTTGGAGTAATCAGCCCCAGCATTTT.

This rearrangement joins TRBV11-3 to TRBJ2-3, with 7 bases lining up with TRBD2. J lost 3 bases, V lost 2 bases, and 5 bases had no gene match. The V gene's germline CDR1 is SGHNT and CDR2 YENEEA. CDR3 length equals 15 residues. This CDR3 is CASSLWEGATDTQYF. For the CDR3, the DNA is TGTGCCAGCAGCTTATGGGAGGGCGCTACAGATACGCAGTATTTT.

CDR3 bases: TGCGCCAGCAGCCTAAACGACCAGGGGAATCAGCCCCAGCATTTT. As protein: CASSLNDQGNQPQHF. The genes are TRBV4-1 and TRBJ1-5; D might be TRBD1 (6 bases). V lost 4 bases and J 4 bases, leaving 14 bases between the germline ends. This CDR3 region has 15 residues. Germline V gene sequence: CDR1 MGHRA, CDR2 YSYEKL.

The rearrangement joins TRBV27 to TRBJ2-2; unclear D gene. The CDR3 is made up of 12 amino acids. Between the trimmed V and J ends, which lost 4 bases and 5 bases, there was a span of 5 bases. In germline, CDR1 is MNHEY, CDR2 SMNVEV (reference sequence). The CDR3 here is CASSWVTGELFF. The CDR3 region has the DNA TGTGCCAGCAGTTGGGTGACCGGGGAGCTGTTTTTT.

The chain is built from TRBV5-4 and TRBJ2-3; perhaps D is TRBD1 or TRBD2 (6 bases each). Germline CDR1 SGHNT, CDR2 YYREEE (reference sequence). The CDR3 is 14 residues long. V was cut by 5 bases and J by 4 bases, with 14 bases left in between. As DNA, the CDR3 is TGTGCCAGCAGTTGGGGGGCGTACCCAGATACGCAGTATTTT. It codes for CASSWGAYPDTQYF.

The chain recombines TRBV14 with TRBJ2-5; TRBD2 agrees at 13 bases. Germline V gene sequence: CDR1 SGHDN, CDR2 FVKESK. Trimming took 7 bases from V and 2 from J; bases not matched to a gene: 4. The CDR3 spans 15 residues. The CDR3 protein is CASTQTSGGQETQYF. In DNA, the CDR3 is TGTGCCAGCACCCAGACTAGCGGGGGGCAAGAGACCCAGTACTTC. The variable domain in full, completed from reference TRBV14 and TRBJ2-5, reads EAGVTQFPSHSVIEKGQTVTLRCDPISGHDNLYWYRRVMGKEIKFLLHFVKESKQDESGMPNNRFLAERTGGTYSTLKVQPAELEDSGVYFCASTQTSGGQETQYFGPGTRLLVL.

The chain joins TRBV7-2 to TRBJ2-2; no clear D. In germline, CDR1 is SGHTA, CDR2 FQGNSA. The CDR3 loop spans 13 amino acids. Trimming shortened V by 3 bases and J by 6 bases, and 8 bases separated the two germline ends. This chain's CDR3 is CASSFIGSGELFF. In DNA, the CDR3 is TGTGCCAGCAGCTTCATAGGGTCCGGGGAGCTGTTTTTT.

The chain carries TRBV7-3 and TRBJ1-1, with D maybe TRBD1 (6 bases). The V gene lost 6 bases and the J gene lost 5 bases, with 10 bases spanning the gap. The germline V gene encodes CDR1 SGHTA and CDR2 FQGTGA. The CDR3 is 12 residues long. In DNA, the CDR3 is TGTGCCAGCAGTTCCACAGGGACTGAAGCTTTCTTT. Its translation: CASSSTGTEAFF.

As for this clone: The sample has other DNA sequences that encode this CDR3 too. J is TRBJ2-1 and V is TRBV27; the match to TRBD2 covers 9 bases. Germline CDR1 and CDR2: MNHEY and SMNVEV (reference sequence). CDR3 length: 15 amino acids. J was trimmed by 10 bases and V by 6 bases; bases with no gene match: 13. This CDR3 is CASSILAGPFGEQFF. DNA of the CDR3: TGTGCCAGCAGCATCCTAGCGGGACCCTTCGGCGAGCAGTTCTTC.

V and J are TRBV5-1 and TRBJ1-1, with a tentative D call TRBD1 (6 bases). V gave up 2 bases and J gave up 2 bases, with 10 bases separating them. Germline assignment: CDR1 SGHRS and CDR2 YFSETQ. This CDR3 has 14 residues. Written as DNA, the CDR3 is TGCGCCAGCAGCTTAAAGGGGGGCAACACTGAAGCTTTCTTT. Translated: CASSLKGGNTEAFF. Full variable domain (outside the CDR3, taken from reference TRBV5-1 and TRBJ1-1): KAGVTQTPRYLIKTRGQQVTLSCSPISGHRSVSWYQQTPGQGLQFLFEYFSETQRNKGNFPGRFSGRQFSNSRSEMNVSTLELGDSALYLCASSLKGGNTEAFFGQGTRLTVV.

The V and J genes are TRBV4-1 and TRBJ2-7; 10 bases match TRBD1. After removal of 1 base from V and 1 base from J, the junction contained 10 bases not matched to a gene. Germline lookup yields CDR1 MGHRA and CDR2 YSYEKL. The CDR3 runs to 18 residues. The CDR3 loop reads CASSQVIRGQGNSYEQYF. Here the CDR3 DNA reads TGCGCCAGCAGCCAAGTCATAAGGGGACAGGGGAATTCCTACGAGCAGTACTTC.

V gene TRBV27 combines with J gene TRBJ2-7, with no clear D. Germline V CDR1 and CDR2: MNHEY, SMNVEV (reference sequence). The CDR3 runs to 10 residues. Trimming removed 5 bases at V and 4 bases at J, with 3 bases between. The CDR3 DNA is TGTGCCAGCAGTCCGTACGAGCAGTACTTC. Encoded protein: CASSPYEQYF.

This chain uses TRBV5-4 with TRBJ2-7; TRBD1 might be the D (5 bases). CDR1 SGHNT and CDR2 YYREEE come from the germline V gene (reference sequence). The germline V and J ends were trimmed by 0 bases and 3 bases, with 7 bases remaining between them. The CDR3 has 13 amino acids. The CDR3 loop is CASSLETDYEQYF. CDR3 DNA sequence: TGTGCCAGCAGCTTGGAGACAGACTACGAGCAGTACTTC.

The V and J genes are TRBV7-8 and TRBJ2-7, with TRBD1 matching 9 bases. After removal of 1 base from V and 5 bases from J, the junction contained 12 bases not matched to a gene. This CDR3 is 17 amino acids long. CDR1 and CDR2 (germline): SGHVS, FQNEAQ. This chain's CDR3 is CASSLERTGALRDEQYF. The CDR3 region has the DNA TGTGCCAGCAGCTTAGAAAGGACAGGGGCTCTCCGGGACGAGCAGTACTTC.

V usage is TRBV9 and J usage is TRBJ2-1; the match to TRBD2 covers 9 bases. There are 15 residues in the CDR3. Germline trimming cut 0 bases from V and 9 bases from J; bases unmatched to any gene: 7. Looked up from germline, CDR1 is SGDLS and CDR2 is YYNGEE. CDR3 DNA: TGTGCCAGCAGCGTAGCGGGACTAGCTGGTTTTGAGCAGTTCTTC. Amino acid sequence: CASSVAGLAGFEQFF.